Each of the 2 T cell receptor beta chains below was sequenced from the same sample in a study of T-cell memory formation after mild COVID-19. MiXCR was run by TCRdb on the 5' RACE reads, yielding one entry per CDR3 protein. The sample records 100,000 to 150,000 distinct CDR3 sequences, 17% being singletons. The sequencing sample was made of PBMCs or a T cell subset sorted from them (not recorded which). Receptors were obtained from a man between 18 and 35 years old who had mild COVID-19 (a few samples of this study predate the infection). Cell type and time point are not known.

This clonotype was seen a few times. The genes are TRBV11-2 and TRBJ2-5; weak D call: TRBD2 (5 bases). Germline CDR1 and CDR2: SGHAT and FQNNGV. Deletions cut 4 bases from V and 6 bases from J, with 15 bases between. The CDR3 is made up of 14 amino acids. The CDR3 coding sequence is TGTGCCAGCAGCTCGATACGGGATCGTCAGACCCAGTACTTC. It specifies CASSSIRDRQTQYF.

V and J are TRBV20-1 and TRBJ2-2; 8 bases align to TRBD1. V dropped 7 bases and J dropped 6; count of bases not matched to a gene: 7. The CDR3 runs to 13 residues. CDR1 DFQATT and CDR2 SNEGSKA come from the germline V gene (reference sequence). The CDR3 coding sequence is TGCAGTGTCCAGGGGGCTTCTGCCGGGGAGCTGTTTTTT. This encodes CSVQGASAGELFF.